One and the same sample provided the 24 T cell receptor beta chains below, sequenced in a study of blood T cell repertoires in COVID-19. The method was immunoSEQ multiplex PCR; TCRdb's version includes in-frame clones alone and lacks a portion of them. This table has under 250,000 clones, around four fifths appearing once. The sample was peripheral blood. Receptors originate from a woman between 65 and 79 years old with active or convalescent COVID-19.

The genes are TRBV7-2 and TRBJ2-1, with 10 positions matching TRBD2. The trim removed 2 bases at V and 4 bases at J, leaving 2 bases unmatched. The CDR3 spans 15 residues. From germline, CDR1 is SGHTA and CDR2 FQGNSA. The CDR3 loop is CASSLTSGEYNEQFF. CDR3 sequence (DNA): TGTGCCAGCAGCTTAACTAGCGGGGAGTACAATGAGCAGTTCTTC.

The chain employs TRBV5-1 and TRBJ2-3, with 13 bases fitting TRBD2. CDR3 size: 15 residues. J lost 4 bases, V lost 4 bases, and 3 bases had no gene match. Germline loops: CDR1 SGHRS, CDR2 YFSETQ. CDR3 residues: CASSPLAGGADTQYF. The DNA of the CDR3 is TGCGCCAGCAGCCCACTAGCGGGGGGGGCAGATACGCAGTATTTT. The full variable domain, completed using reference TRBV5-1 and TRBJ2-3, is KAGVTQTPRYLIKTRGQQVTLSCSPISGHRSVSWYQQTPGQGLQFLFEYFSETQRNKGNFPGRFSGRQFSNSRSEMNVSTLELGDSALYLCASSPLAGGADTQYFGPGTRLTVL.

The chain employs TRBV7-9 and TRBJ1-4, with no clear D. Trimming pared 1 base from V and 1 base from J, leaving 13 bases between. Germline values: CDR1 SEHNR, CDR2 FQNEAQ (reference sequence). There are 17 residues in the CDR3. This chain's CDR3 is CASSLGWEGRTNEKLFF. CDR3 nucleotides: TGTGCCAGCAGCTTAGGCTGGGAGGGAAGAACTAATGAAAAACTGTTTTTT.

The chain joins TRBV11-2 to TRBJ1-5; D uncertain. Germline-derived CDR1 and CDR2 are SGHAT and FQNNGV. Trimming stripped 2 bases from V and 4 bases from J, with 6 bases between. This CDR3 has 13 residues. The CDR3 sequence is CASSLYTNQPQHF. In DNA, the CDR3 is TGTGCCAGCAGCTTATATACAAATCAGCCCCAGCATTTT.

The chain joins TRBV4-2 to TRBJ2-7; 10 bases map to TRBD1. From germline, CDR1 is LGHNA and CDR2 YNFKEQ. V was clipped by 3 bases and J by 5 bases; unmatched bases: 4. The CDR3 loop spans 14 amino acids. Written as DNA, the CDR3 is TGTGCCAGCAGCCATCCGGGACAGGGGAACGAGCAGTACTTC. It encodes CASSHPGQGNEQYF.

CDR3 in amino acids: CASSYDRGTEAFF. CDR3 coding DNA: TGTGCCAGCAGCTACGACAGGGGCACTGAAGCTTTCTTT. The chain employs TRBV6-5 and TRBJ1-1; the match to TRBD1 covers 8 bases. Unmatched junction bases numbered 4, after V lost 6 bases and J lost 4 bases. The CDR3 runs to 13 residues. Germline V CDR1 and CDR2: MNHEY, SVGAGI.

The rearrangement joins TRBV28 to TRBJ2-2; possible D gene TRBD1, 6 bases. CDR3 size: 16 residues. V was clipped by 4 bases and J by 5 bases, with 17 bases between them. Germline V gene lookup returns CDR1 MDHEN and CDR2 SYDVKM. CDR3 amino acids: CASSYAGTSLTGELFF. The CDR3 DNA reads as TGTGCCAGCAGTTACGCCGGGACATCGTTAACCGGGGAGCTGTTTTTT.

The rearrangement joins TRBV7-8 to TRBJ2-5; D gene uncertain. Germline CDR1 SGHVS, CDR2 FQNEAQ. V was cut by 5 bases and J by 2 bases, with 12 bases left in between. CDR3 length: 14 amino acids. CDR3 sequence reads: CASSRDKFQETQYF. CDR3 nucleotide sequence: TGTGCCAGCAGCCGCGACAAGTTTCAAGAGACCCAGTACTTC.

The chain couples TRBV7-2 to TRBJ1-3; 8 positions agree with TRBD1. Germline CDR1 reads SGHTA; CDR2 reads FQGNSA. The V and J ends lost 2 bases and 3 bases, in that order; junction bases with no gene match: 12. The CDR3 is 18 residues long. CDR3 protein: CASSLKGGQDGSGNTIYF. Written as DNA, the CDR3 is TGTGCCAGCAGCTTAAAGGGGGGACAGGACGGCAGTGGAAACACCATATATTTT.

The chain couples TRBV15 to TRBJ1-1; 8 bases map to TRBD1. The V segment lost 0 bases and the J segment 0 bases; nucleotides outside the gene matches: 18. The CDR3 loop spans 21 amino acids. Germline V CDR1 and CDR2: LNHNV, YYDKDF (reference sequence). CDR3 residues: CATSRDVRDRSLLMMNTEAFF. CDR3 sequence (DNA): TGTGCCACCAGCAGAGATGTCCGGGACAGGTCGCTTCTAATGATGAACACTGAAGCTTTCTTT.

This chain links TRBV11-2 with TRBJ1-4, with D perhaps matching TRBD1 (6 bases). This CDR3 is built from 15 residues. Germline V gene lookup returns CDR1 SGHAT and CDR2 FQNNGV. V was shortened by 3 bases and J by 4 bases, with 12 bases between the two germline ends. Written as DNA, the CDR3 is TGTGCCAGCAGCTTTTGGCAGGGGAGTAATGAAAAACTGTTTTTT. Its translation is CASSFWQGSNEKLFF. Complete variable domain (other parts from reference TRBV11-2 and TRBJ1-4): EAGVAQSPRYKIIEKRQSVAFWCNPISGHATLYWYQQILGQGPKLLIQFQNNGVVDDSQLPKDRFSAERLKGVDSTLKIQPAKLEDSAVYLCASSFWQGSNEKLFFGSGTQLSVL.

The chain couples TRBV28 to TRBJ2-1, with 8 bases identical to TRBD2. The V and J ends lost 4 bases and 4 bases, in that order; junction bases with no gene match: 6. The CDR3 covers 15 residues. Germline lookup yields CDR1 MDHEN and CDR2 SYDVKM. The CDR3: CASSSKASGYNEQFF. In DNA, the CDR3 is TGTGCCAGCAGTTCAAAGGCTAGCGGGTACAATGAGCAGTTCTTC.

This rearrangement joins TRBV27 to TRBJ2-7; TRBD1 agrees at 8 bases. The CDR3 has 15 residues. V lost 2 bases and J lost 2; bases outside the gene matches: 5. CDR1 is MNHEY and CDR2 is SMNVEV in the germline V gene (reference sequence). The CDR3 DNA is TGTGCCAGCAGTTTAGGGCCGGACAGGGCCTACGAGCAGTACTTC. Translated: CASSLGPDRAYEQYF.

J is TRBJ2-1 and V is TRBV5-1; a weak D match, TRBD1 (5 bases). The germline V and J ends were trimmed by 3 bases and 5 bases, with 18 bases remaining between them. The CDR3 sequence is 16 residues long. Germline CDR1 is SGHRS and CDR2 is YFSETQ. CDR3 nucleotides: TGCGCCAGCAGCTCCCTGGGTCGACAGCCTGACAATGAGCAGTTCTTC. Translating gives CASSSLGRQPDNEQFF. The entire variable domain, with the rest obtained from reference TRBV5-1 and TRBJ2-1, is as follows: KAGVTQTPRYLIKTRGQQVTLSCSPISGHRSVSWYQQTPGQGLQFLFEYFSETQRNKGNFPGRFSGRQFSNSRSEMNVSTLELGDSALYLCASSSLGRQPDNEQFFGPGTRLTVL.

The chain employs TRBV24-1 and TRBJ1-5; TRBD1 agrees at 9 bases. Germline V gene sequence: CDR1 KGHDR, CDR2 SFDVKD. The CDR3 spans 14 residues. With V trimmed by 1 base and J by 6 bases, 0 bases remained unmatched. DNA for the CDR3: TGTGCCACCAGTGATTTACAGGGGGCTCAGCCCCAGCATTTT. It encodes CATSDLQGAQPQHF.

The CDR3 protein is CAILRGGETQYF. DNA for the CDR3: TGTGCCATCCTGAGGGGGGGGGAGACCCAGTACTTC. This chain joins TRBV10-3 and TRBJ2-5, with a weak D call TRBD2 (7 bases). This CDR3 spans 12 amino acids. Trimming took off 8 bases at V and 5 bases at J, with 12 bases between the two ends. Germline-derived CDR1 and CDR2 are ENHRY and SYGVKD.

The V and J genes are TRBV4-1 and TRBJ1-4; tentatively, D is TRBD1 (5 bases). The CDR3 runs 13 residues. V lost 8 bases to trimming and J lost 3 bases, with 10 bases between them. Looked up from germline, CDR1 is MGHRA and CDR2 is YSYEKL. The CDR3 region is CASHRGANEKLFF. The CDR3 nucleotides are TGCGCCAGCCACCGGGGGGCTAATGAAAAACTGTTTTTT.

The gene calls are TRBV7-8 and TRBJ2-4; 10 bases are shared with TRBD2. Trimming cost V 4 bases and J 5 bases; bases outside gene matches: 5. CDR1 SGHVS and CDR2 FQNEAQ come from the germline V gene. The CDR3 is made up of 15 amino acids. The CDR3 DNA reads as TGTGCCAGCAGCTCCTTCGGACTAGCGGAAAACATTCAGTACTTC. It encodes CASSSFGLAENIQYF.

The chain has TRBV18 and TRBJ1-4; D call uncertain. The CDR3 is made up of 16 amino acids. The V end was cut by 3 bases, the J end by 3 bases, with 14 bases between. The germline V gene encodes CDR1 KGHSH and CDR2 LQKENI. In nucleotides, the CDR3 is TGTGCCAGCTCACCGGCGCGTTTGAGGGCTAATGAAAAACTGTTTTTT. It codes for CASSPARLRANEKLFF.

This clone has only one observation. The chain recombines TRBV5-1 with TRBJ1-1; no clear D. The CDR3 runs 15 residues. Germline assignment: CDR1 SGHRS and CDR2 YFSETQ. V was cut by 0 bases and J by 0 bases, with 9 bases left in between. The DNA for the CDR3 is TGCGCCAGCAGCTTGGATCCGGCGGTGAACACTGAAGCTTTCTTT. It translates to CASSLDPAVNTEAFF.

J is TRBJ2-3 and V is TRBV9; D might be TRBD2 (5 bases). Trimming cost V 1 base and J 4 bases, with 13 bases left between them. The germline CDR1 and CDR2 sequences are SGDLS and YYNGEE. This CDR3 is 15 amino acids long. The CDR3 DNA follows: TGTGCCAGCAGCGTACTTAGCGCCACAGCAGATACGCAGTATTTT. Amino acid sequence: CASSVLSATADTQYF.

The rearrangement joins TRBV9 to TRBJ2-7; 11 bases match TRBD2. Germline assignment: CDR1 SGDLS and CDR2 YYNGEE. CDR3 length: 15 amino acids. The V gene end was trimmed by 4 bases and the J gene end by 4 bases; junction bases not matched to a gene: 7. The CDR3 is CASSPQLAGDYEQYF. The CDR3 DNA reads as TGTGCCAGCAGCCCTCAACTAGCGGGGGATTACGAGCAGTACTTC.

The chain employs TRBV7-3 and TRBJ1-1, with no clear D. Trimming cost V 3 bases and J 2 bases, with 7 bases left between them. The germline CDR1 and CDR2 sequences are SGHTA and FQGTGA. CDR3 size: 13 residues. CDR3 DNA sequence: TGTGCCAGCAGCTTGAGCATCAACACTGAAGCTTTCTTT. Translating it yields CASSLSINTEAFF.

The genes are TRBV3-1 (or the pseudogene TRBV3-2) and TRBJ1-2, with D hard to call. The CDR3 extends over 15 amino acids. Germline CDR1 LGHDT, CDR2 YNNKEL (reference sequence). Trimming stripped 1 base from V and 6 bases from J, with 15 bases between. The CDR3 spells CASSQVGRSLDGYTF. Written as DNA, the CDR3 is TGTGCCAGCAGCCAAGTTGGCAGATCCCTCGATGGCTACACCTTC.